What follows are 21 T cell receptor beta chains derived from one specimen sequenced in a study of OX40 agonist ivuxolimab in advanced cancers. Library preparation used the immunoSEQ multiplex PCR assay. In TCRdb, the immuneACCESS table is reduced to in-frame sequences with V and J assigned. These tables do not hold every clone; where another copy was compared, an unresolved V gene accounts for under half, and the others remain unexplained. Present in this sample are 69,000 or so clones, about 85% of which were seen just once. Roughly 0.9% of the sample lies in the top ten. The sample was CD4+ or CD8+ T cells sorted from blood, taken in a trial of the OX40 agonist ivuxolimab. The receptors derive from an adult with an advanced solid tumor such as melanoma, head and neck, liver or kidney cancer.

The V and J genes are TRBV6-6 and TRBJ2-4; a possible D gene is TRBD1 (6 bases). CDR3 length equals 13 residues. V shed 6 bases and J shed 3 bases, with 9 bases lying between them. Germline CDR1 and CDR2: MNHNY and SVGAGI (reference sequence). The CDR3 region is CASRGADKNIQYF. In nucleotides, the CDR3 is TGTGCCAGCAGGGGGGCCGACAAAAACATTCAGTACTTC.

The chain is built from TRBV7-2 and TRBJ2-3; D gene unclear. V lost 1 base, J lost 6 bases, and 11 bases lay in between. Germline CDR1 reads SGHTA; CDR2 reads FQGNSA. The CDR3 loop spans 14 amino acids. Written as DNA, the CDR3 is TGTGCCAGCAGCTTAGGGCGGAGCTCGGATACGCAGTATTTT. As protein: CASSLGRSSDTQYF.

The chain carries TRBV19 and TRBJ2-4, with 11 bases that match TRBD1. Germline assignment: CDR1 LNHDA and CDR2 SQIVND (reference sequence). V trimming: 1 base; J trimming: 8 bases; junction bases outside the gene matches: 4. The CDR3 runs 15 residues. In nucleotides, the CDR3 is TGTGCCAGTAGTATAGTGGGGACAGGGGGAGACATTCAGTACTTC. The encoded protein is CASSIVGTGGDIQYF.

This sequence joins TRBV6-6 and TRBJ2-3, with 8 bases fitting TRBD2. Per the germline V gene, CDR1 is MNHNY and CDR2 is SVGAGI (reference sequence). Germline trimming cut 6 bases from V and 3 bases from J; bases unmatched to any gene: 8. The CDR3 totals 15 residues. This CDR3 is CASSPWGGGTDTQYF. CDR3 DNA sequence: TGTGCCAGCAGCCCCTGGGGCGGGGGGACAGATACGCAGTATTTT.

The genes are TRBV6-5 and TRBJ2-3; D uncertain. Per the germline V gene, CDR1 is MNHEY and CDR2 is SVGAGI. There are 16 residues in the CDR3. V dropped 0 bases and J dropped 6 bases, with 16 bases sitting between them. DNA for the CDR3: TGTGCCAGCAGTTACTCCTGGGCCCCTCAGCCCGATACGCAGTATTTT. Translated, it gives CASSYSWAPQPDTQYF.

V and J are TRBV27 and TRBJ2-6; no clear D gene. The germline CDR1 and CDR2 sequences are MNHEY and SMNVEV (reference sequence). V lost 4 bases, J lost 0 bases, and 1 base lay in between. The CDR3 contains 13 residues. CDR3 loop: CASSSSGANVLTF. The CDR3 DNA sequence: TGTGCCAGCAGTTCCTCTGGGGCCAACGTCCTGACTTTC.

The rearrangement joins TRBV29-1 to TRBJ1-2; TRBD1 aligns across 10 bases. CDR3 size: 17 residues. Trimming cost V 4 bases and J 6 bases; bases outside gene matches: 17. Germline loops: CDR1 SQVTM, CDR2 ANQGSEA. The DNA for the CDR3 is TGCAGCGTTGTATTCATCGGGACAGGGGTGTCCAACCATGGCTACACCTTC. Translating gives CSVVFIGTGVSNHGYTF.

The rearrangement uses TRBV5-6 and TRBJ1-4; TRBD1 might be the D (6 bases). CDR1 and CDR2 (germline): SGHDT, YYEEEE. The CDR3 totals 15 residues. V was trimmed by 4 bases and J by 0 bases, leaving 10 bases between them. The CDR3 nucleotides are TGTGCCAGCAGCGAGAAGGGGGCAACTAATGAAAAACTGTTTTTT. This encodes CASSEKGATNEKLFF.

The gene calls are TRBV6-5 and TRBJ2-2; D is unresolved. This CDR3 has 15 amino acids. Germline lookup yields CDR1 MNHEY and CDR2 SVGAGI. The V end was cut by 5 bases, the J end by 1 base, with 11 bases between. The CDR3 here is CASSGGGLNTGELFF. The CDR3 DNA sequence: TGTGCCAGCAGTGGCGGCGGCCTGAACACCGGGGAGCTGTTTTTT.

The chain couples TRBV9 to TRBJ2-4; D not resolved. CDR1 is SGDLS and CDR2 is YYNGEE in the germline V gene. The CDR3 has 15 residues. The germline V and J ends were trimmed by 0 bases and 6 bases, with 13 bases remaining between them. In DNA, the CDR3 is TGTGCCAGCAGCGTAGGGAAGGGCGGCCTAAACATTCAGTACTTC. This sequence encodes CASSVGKGGLNIQYF.

The chain employs TRBV11-2 and TRBJ2-5; 7 bases are shared with TRBD2. The V and J ends lost 7 bases and 5 bases, in that order; junction bases with no gene match: 10. This CDR3 has 14 residues. Germline lookup yields CDR1 SGHAT and CDR2 FQNNGV. The CDR3 DNA follows: TGTGCCAGCAAACGGGAGGTTCCGGGTGAGACCCAGTACTTC. Protein sequence: CASKREVPGETQYF.

This clone was seen just once. This rearrangement joins TRBV2 to TRBJ1-1; D might be TRBD1 (5 bases). Germline-derived CDR1 and CDR2 are SNHLY and FYNNEI. The CDR3 has 12 residues. With 10 bases removed from V and 6 bases from J, the gap between germline ends came to 15 bases. This CDR3 reads CANGTLGAEAFF. For the CDR3, the DNA is TGTGCCAACGGGACGCTCGGTGCTGAAGCTTTCTTT.

The rearrangement joins TRBV6-1 to TRBJ1-1; TRBD1 aligns across 9 bases. V trimming: 0 bases; J trimming: 5 bases; junction bases outside the gene matches: 4. Germline CDR1 reads MNHNS; CDR2 reads SASEGT. There are 15 residues in the CDR3. The CDR3 region has the DNA TGTGCCAGCAGTGAAGCGGGACAGGGTGGGACTGAAGCTTTCTTT. It specifies CASSEAGQGGTEAFF.

The CDR3 here is CASSQDGGNEKLFF. The CDR3 nucleotides are TGTGCCAGCAGCCAAGATGGAGGAAATGAAAAACTGTTTTTT. This chain connects TRBV4-2 to TRBJ1-4, with no clear D. The CDR3 length is 14 residues. Trimming cost V 0 bases and J 5 bases, with 7 bases left between them. Germline CDR1 reads LGHNA; CDR2 reads YNFKEQ.

The rearrangement joins TRBV19 to TRBJ2-1; TRBD2 matches at 10 bases. With V trimmed by 4 bases and J by 2 bases, 2 bases remained unmatched. This CDR3 is built from 15 residues. Germline CDR1 reads LNHDA; CDR2 reads SQIVND (reference sequence). The CDR3 loop is CASSTLAGAYNEQFF. Written as DNA, the CDR3 is TGTGCCAGTAGTACTCTAGCGGGGGCCTACAATGAGCAGTTCTTC.

In this sample, this clone turned up once. One junction end does not reproduce the germline sequence, and a read error may be involved. This same CDR3 is encoded by further DNA sequences in the sample. The chain carries TRBV5-4 and TRBJ1-2; no reliable D call. The germline V gene has CDR1 SGHNT and CDR2 YYREEE (reference sequence). The CDR3 consists of 11 residues. The CDR3 coding sequence is TGTGCCGGCTCTCATAACTATGGCTACACCTTT. Translation gives CAGSHNYGYTF.

The V and J genes are TRBV6-6 and TRBJ1-6; unclear D gene. The ends were cut back, 4 bases at V and 8 bases at J, with 15 bases in the middle. CDR1 is MNHNY and CDR2 is SVGAGI in the germline V gene (reference sequence). This CDR3 comprises 15 residues. The CDR3: CASSFTGPGDSPLHF. The CDR3 coding sequence is TGTGCCAGCAGTTTCACCGGGCCAGGAGATTCACCCCTCCACTTT.

This clone has a single count. The CDR3: CASIRQGRSYEQYF. The CDR3 coding sequence is TGTGCCAGCATCCGACAGGGACGGTCCTACGAGCAGTACTTC. The chain is built from TRBV28 and TRBJ2-7; TRBD1 aligns across 7 bases. CDR1 MDHEN and CDR2 SYDVKM come from the germline V gene. The CDR3 sequence is 14 residues long. The V and J ends lost 7 bases and 1 base, in that order; junction bases with no gene match: 7. Full variable domain (missing parts from reference TRBV28 and TRBJ2-7): DVKVTQSSRYLVKRTGEKVFLECVQDMDHENMFWYRQDPGLGLRLIYFSYDVKMKEKGDIPEGYSVSREKKERFSLILESASTNQTSMYLCASIRQGRSYEQYFGPGTRLTVT.

The chain is built from TRBV5-8 and TRBJ2-1, with 10 bases lining up with TRBD1. V was clipped by 0 bases and J by 8 bases; unmatched bases: 2. Germline V gene data show CDR1 as SGHTS and CDR2 as YDEGEE. The length of the CDR3 is 14 residues. CDR3 DNA: TGTGCCAGCAGCTTGGGACAGGGGGCTGATGAGCAGTTCTTC. It encodes CASSLGQGADEQFF.

The J gene is TRBJ2-5, the V gene TRBV10-3; 11 bases line up with TRBD2. This CDR3 is built from 16 residues. V was clipped by 4 bases and J by 7 bases; unmatched bases: 11. CDR1 and CDR2 (germline): ENHRY, SYGVKD. The DNA of the CDR3 is TGTGCCATCAGTGCGGTAGCGGGGGGGACGAATAGGACCCAGTACTTC. As protein: CAISAVAGGTNRTQYF.

This chain joins TRBV19 and TRBJ2-2; 11 bases are a match to TRBD2. The CDR3 consists of 18 residues. Unmatched junction bases numbered 10, after V lost 3 bases and J lost 4 bases. The germline gives CDR1 LNHDA, CDR2 SQIVND (reference sequence). CDR3 in amino acids: CASSMWGLAGGSTGELFF. The CDR3 DNA reads TGTGCCAGTAGTATGTGGGGTCTAGCGGGGGGTAGCACCGGGGAGCTGTTTTTT.